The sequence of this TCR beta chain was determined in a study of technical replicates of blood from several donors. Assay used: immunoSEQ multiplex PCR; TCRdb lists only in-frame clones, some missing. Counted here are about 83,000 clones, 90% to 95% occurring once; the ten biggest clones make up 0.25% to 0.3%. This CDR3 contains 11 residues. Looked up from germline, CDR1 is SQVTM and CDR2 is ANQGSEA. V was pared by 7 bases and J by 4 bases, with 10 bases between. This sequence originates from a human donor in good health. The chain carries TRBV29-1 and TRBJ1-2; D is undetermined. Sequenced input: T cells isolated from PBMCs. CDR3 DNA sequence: TGCAGCGCCGCCGGAGCCTATGGCTACACCTTC. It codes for CSAAGAYGYTF.